These 3 T cell receptor beta chains were sequenced from one sample in a study of a mutant IDH1 vaccine in newly diagnosed glioma (TCRdb year 2021). Their antigens remain unidentified. Library creation used the immunoSEQ multiplex PCR assay. TCRdb carries this immuneACCESS record with in-frame sequences only. Its versions omit some clonotypes, under half of them owing to an unresolved V gene in the studies checked, with the rest unexplained. This sample gives approximately 110,000 clones in total; almost 90% of them show up just once. Under 0.8% of the sample is held by the ten biggest clonotypes. Sample time point, as interpreted from the label and publication: week 11, during vaccination. A 20-mer mutant IDH1 peptide at 300 micrograms in Montanide made up each vaccine dose, which was injected subcutaneously together with topical imiquimod. Sequencing used PBMCs, obtained from a glioma patient whose treatment included an IDH1 peptide vaccine. The receptors originated from a woman in her fifties or sixties with glioma.

The V call is TRBV29-1, the J call TRBJ2-5; possible D gene TRBD2, 5 bases. CDR3 length: 12 residues. The germline CDR1 and CDR2 sequences are SQVTM and ANQGSEA. V was clipped by 3 bases and J by 0 bases, with 5 bases between them. DNA of the CDR3: TGCAGCGTTGAGGACTACCAAGAGACCCAGTACTTC. Amino acids: CSVEDYQETQYF.

Here the CDR3 DNA reads TGTGCCAGTAGCCAGTTAGCGGGATACTACGAGCAGTACTTC. Protein: CASSQLAGYYEQYF. The chain carries TRBV19 and TRBJ2-7, with 8 bases identical to TRBD2. The CDR3 consists of 14 residues. V trimming: 6 bases; J trimming: 3 bases; junction bases outside the gene matches: 7. The V gene's germline CDR1 is LNHDA and CDR2 SQIVND (reference sequence).

The rearrangement uses TRBV27 and TRBJ2-7; 12 positions agree with TRBD1. The J segment lost 4 bases and the V segment lost 5 bases, leaving 6 bases of the junction unmatched. This CDR3 is built from 15 residues. Germline V lookup: CDR1 MNHEY, CDR2 SMNVEV (reference sequence). The CDR3 DNA reads as TGTGCCAGCAGTCGACGGGACAGGGGGCAATACGAGCAGTACTTC. Translating it yields CASSRRDRGQYEQYF.